This is a list of T cell receptor beta chains from one sample in a study of HIV-infected patients and healthy controls. TCRdb independently ran MiXCR on the 5' RACE reads; one entry per CDR3 protein. The sample lists 18,000 or so distinct CDR3 sequences; roughly 9% were seen once. Source material: blood. These receptors all stem from an adult in good health. Both conserved end residues are part of each CDR3. Each record gives: J gene, D gene, clone size, V gene, CDR3 DNA, CDR3 protein. The D gene is left open where the match is weak. Expanded clones are given a class, and other clones once, few, many or no size at all.

>TRBJ1-4|-|medium-sized|TRBV5-5
TGTGCCAGCAGCTTGGAAGGGCAGGGGTACGAAAAACTGTTTTTT
CASSLEGQGYEKLFF
>TRBJ2-3|-|medium-sized|TRBV6-5
TGTGCCAGCAGTCTCTCAAGGTCGTCGGATACGCAGTATTTT
CASSLSRSSDTQYF
>TRBJ2-5|TRBD1|medium-sized|TRBV4-2
TGTGCCAGCAGCCACAGGACAGGTACACAAGAGACCCAGTACTTC
CASSHRTGTQETQYF
>TRBJ2-1|-|many|TRBV19
TGTGCCAGTAGCCGCCCTTCGCCTACAAATGAGCAGTTCTTC
CASSRPSPTNEQFF
>TRBJ2-2|TRBD1|medium-sized|TRBV24-1
TGTGCCACCAGCACCCGGGACAGGGGTCACGGGGAGCTGTTTTTT
CATSTRDRGHGELFF
>TRBJ2-5|-|many|TRBV3-1
TGTGCCAGCAGCCCCTTCGGAGCAGCCGAAGAGACCCAGTACTTC
CASSPFGAAEETQYF
>TRBJ2-5|-|medium-sized|TRBV7-2
TGTGCCAGCAGCCGAGGAGGGATGTACCAAGAGACCCAGTACTTC
CASSRGGMYQETQYF
>TRBJ2-1|-|few|TRBV18
TGTGCCAGCTCACCACCGGTAAACAATGAGCAGTTCTTC
CASSPPVNNEQFF
>TRBJ2-2|-|few|TRBV25-1
TGTGCCAGCAGTGATAGAGGGGCAGGCACCGGGGAGCTGTTTTTT
CASSDRGAGTGELFF
>TRBJ2-3|-|medium-sized|TRBV28
TGTGCCAGCAGTCCCCCGACAGATACGCAGTATTTT
CASSPPTDTQYF
>TRBJ2-3|TRBD1|few|TRBV18
TGTGCCAGCTCACCACAGGGGGCGAATACGCAGTATTTT
CASSPQGANTQYF
>TRBJ1-1|-|many|TRBV6-1
TGTGCCAGCAGTTTCCGACACCCAGACACTGAAGCTTTCTTT
CASSFRHPDTEAFF
>TRBJ2-1|-|medium-sized|TRBV6-4
TGTGCCAGCAGTGACTCAGAGAGACTGGAATACAATGAGCAGTTCTTC
CASSDSERLEYNEQFF
>TRBJ2-1|TRBD2|-|TRBV18
TGTGCCAGCTCACCACCGATCCTAGCGGGAGTTAATGAGCAGTTCTTC
CASSPPILAGVNEQFF
>TRBJ1-1|-|many|TRBV6-1
TGTGCCAGCAGGGACACTGAAGCTTTCTTT
CASRDTEAFF
>TRBJ2-7|-|many|TRBV6-1
TGTGCCAGCAGTGCCACCTACGACGTTTACGAGCAGTACTTC
CASSATYDVYEQYF
>TRBJ2-1|-|medium-sized|TRBV28
TGTGCCAGCAGTTTAGGATTGGTTCGGGATCCCAAATCCGGGGGCGCCTACAATGAGCAGTTCTTC
CASSLGLVRDPKSGGAYNEQFF
>TRBJ2-1|TRBD2|medium-sized|TRBV5-1
TGCGCCAGCAGCTTTATAGGACTAGCGGACTCCTACAATGAGCAGTTCTTC
CASSFIGLADSYNEQFF
>TRBJ2-5|TRBD1|many|TRBV28
TGTGCCAGCAGTTTACCTGGGACAGGGGGATTGCGGGAGACCCAGTACTTC
CASSLPGTGGLRETQYF
>TRBJ2-7|TRBD1|many|TRBV4-1
TGCGCCAGCAGCCAAAGTCCCGGGACAGGCTACGAGCAGTACTTC
CASSQSPGTGYEQYF
>TRBJ2-3|TRBD2|many|TRBV5-1
TGCGCCAGCAGCTTCTTCGGACTAGCGGGAGGAGTAGGGGCTAGCACAGATACGCAGTATTTT
CASSFFGLAGGVGASTDTQYF
>TRBJ2-5|TRBD1|-|TRBV11-2
TGTGCCAGCAGCTTAGATCGGAGCAGGGGGCGAGAGACCCAGTACTTC
CASSLDRSRGRETQYF
>TRBJ2-3|TRBD2|-|TRBV7-2
TGTGCCAGCAGCCAGGGGGTAGCGGGAGGAGCAGATACGCAGTATTTT
CASSQGVAGGADTQYF
>TRBJ1-1|-|many|TRBV5-1
TGCGCCAGCAGCTGGGGGAGCGTACTCCCGTCGCGGAACACTGAAGCTTTCTTT
CASSWGSVLPSRNTEAFF
>TRBJ1-1|-|-|TRBV28
TGTGCCAGCAGGCTCCGGGCCCTGAACACTGAAGCTTTCTTT
CASRLRALNTEAFF
>TRBJ2-5|TRBD2|medium-sized|TRBV4-1
TGCGCCAGCAGCCAAATTGGACTAGCGGAGCGGGAGACCCAGTACTTC
CASSQIGLAERETQYF
>TRBJ2-3|TRBD2|many|TRBV6-5
TGTGCCAGCAGTTACGCGGGAGTCACAGATACGCAGTATTTT
CASSYAGVTDTQYF
>TRBJ1-5|-|medium-sized|TRBV27
TGTGCCAGCAGTTTCCTTAGCAATCAGCCCCAGCATTTT
CASSFLSNQPQHF
>TRBJ1-1|-|-|TRBV5-1
TGCGCCAGCAGCCCCGGGGCAACCTTGGGTACCACTGAAGCTTTCTTT
CASSPGATLGTTEAFF
>TRBJ2-2|-|many|TRBV20-1
TGCAGTGCTACGGAGGGGAACACCGGGGAGCTGTTTTTT
CSATEGNTGELFF
>TRBJ2-1|-|many|TRBV7-2
TGTGCCAGCAGCTTAAGAGACCGCCCGTGGTTCTTC
CASSLRDRPWFF
>TRBJ1-2|-|-|TRBV19
TGTGCCAGTACTACCCCAATATCCACCACCGGCGGGAGACCTTCAGCGGCGGATGGCTACACCTTC
CASTTPISTTGGRPSAADGYTF
>TRBJ2-3|TRBD2|many|TRBV28
TGTGCCAGCAGTTTTGGGGGACTAGCGGGGCCTGGGGATACGCAGTATTTT
CASSFGGLAGPGDTQYF
>TRBJ2-3|TRBD2|many|TRBV4-1
TGCGCCAGCAGCCAAGGGACTAGATCCCCAGATACGCAGTATTTT
CASSQGTRSPDTQYF
>TRBJ2-3|-|medium-sized|TRBV21-1
TGTGCCAGCAGCAAAGAGGGCGGCGGTTGGAGGATCACAGATACGCAGTATTTT
CASSKEGGGWRITDTQYF
>TRBJ2-1|TRBD2|-|TRBV29-1
TGCAGCTCCTCCGGTACTAGCGGATACTACAATGAGCAGTTCTTC
CSSSGTSGYYNEQFF
>TRBJ2-5|TRBD2|medium-sized|TRBV3-1
TGTGCCAGCAGCCAAGACGTCCCGACTAGCGGGGCTCGGTACCAAGAGACCCAGTACTTC
CASSQDVPTSGARYQETQYF
>TRBJ2-1|-|many|TRBV2
TGTGCCAGCAGTGCCGACAGGATCTACAATGAGCAGTTCTTC
CASSADRIYNEQFF
>TRBJ2-5|-|many|TRBV12-5
TGTGCCCGGGGAGTAGCGCGAGGGGTATACAGAGAGACCCAGTACTTC
CARGVARGVYRETQYF
>TRBJ2-7|-|many|TRBV3-1
TGTGCCAGCAGCCAGGCTAGTGCTGAGCAGTACTTC
CASSQASAEQYF
>TRBJ2-2|-|many|TRBV27
TGTGCCAGCAGTTTATCCAGCCGTCCCGGGGAGCTGTTTTTT
CASSLSSRPGELFF
>TRBJ2-1|TRBD2|many|TRBV19
TGTGCCAGTAGTACAAGGGGTCATAGCGGGATCATAGATGAGCAGTTCTTC
CASSTRGHSGIIDEQFF
>TRBJ2-5|-|-|TRBV7-2
TGTGCCAGCAGCCTGAGGGGGGACACCACGGGAGAGACCCAGTACTTC
CASSLRGDTTGETQYF
>TRBJ1-5|-|many|TRBV3-1
TGTGCCAGCAGCCAATTTTCCCAGCCCCAGCATTTT
CASSQFSQPQHF
>TRBJ2-7|-|medium-sized|TRBV12-5
TGTGCTAGAGCCCGGACAGAGAGCTCCTACGAGCAGTACTTC
CARARTESSYEQYF
>TRBJ1-5|-|-|TRBV2
TGTGCCAGCGGAGATGGATTTGGGGGCTTGAAGAATCAGCCCCAGCATTTT
CASGDGFGGLKNQPQHF
>TRBJ2-7|-|many|TRBV14
TGTGCCAGCAGCCAATCGGGCGGGACTCGGACCTACGAGCAGTACTTC
CASSQSGGTRTYEQYF
>TRBJ2-7|-|few|TRBV20-1
TGCAGTGCGAGAAGATACGGGAAGAGCTACGAGCAGTACTTC
CSARRYGKSYEQYF
>TRBJ2-5|TRBD1|few|TRBV6-6
TGTGCCAGCAGGACGACAGGGATACAAGAGACCCAGTACTTC
CASRTTGIQETQYF
>TRBJ2-7|-|medium-sized|TRBV10-3
TGTGCCATCAGGGCCGGTCCACCGGGCGAGCAGTACTTC
CAIRAGPPGEQYF
>TRBJ2-1|-|many|TRBV5-1
TGCGCCAGCAGCTTGGTCCCCCAGAGCTCCTACAATGAGCAGTTCTTC
CASSLVPQSSYNEQFF
>TRBJ2-1|-|medium-sized|TRBV6-1
TGTGCCAGCAGTTACCCAGAGAGCTCCTACAATGAGCAGTTCTTC
CASSYPESSYNEQFF
>TRBJ1-1|TRBD1|many|TRBV30
TGTGCCTGGACCCGGACAGGGGGCGTCGGGACTGAAGCTTTCTTT
CAWTRTGGVGTEAFF
>TRBJ1-1|-|many|TRBV11-2
TGTGCCAGCAGCTTACAACCTGGGAACACTGAAGCTTTCTTT
CASSLQPGNTEAFF
>TRBJ1-5|TRBD1|many|TRBV12-3/TRBV12-4
TGTGCCAGCAGTTTAGGTCAGGGGGCGCGACAGCCCCAGCATTTT
CASSLGQGARQPQHF
>TRBJ2-7|-|medium-sized|TRBV13
TGTGCCAGCAGCACGCGGACCTTAGCCGACGAACGCTCCTACGAGCAGTACTTC
CASSTRTLADERSYEQYF
>TRBJ1-5|TRBD1|many|TRBV19
TGTGCCAGTAGTATTACTCCGGACAGGGTTCAGCCCCAGCATTTT
CASSITPDRVQPQHF
>TRBJ2-3|TRBD2|medium-sized|TRBV24-1
TGTGCCACCAGCCGCGTCGGGGGGTACGATAGCACAGATACGCAGTATTTT
CATSRVGGYDSTDTQYF